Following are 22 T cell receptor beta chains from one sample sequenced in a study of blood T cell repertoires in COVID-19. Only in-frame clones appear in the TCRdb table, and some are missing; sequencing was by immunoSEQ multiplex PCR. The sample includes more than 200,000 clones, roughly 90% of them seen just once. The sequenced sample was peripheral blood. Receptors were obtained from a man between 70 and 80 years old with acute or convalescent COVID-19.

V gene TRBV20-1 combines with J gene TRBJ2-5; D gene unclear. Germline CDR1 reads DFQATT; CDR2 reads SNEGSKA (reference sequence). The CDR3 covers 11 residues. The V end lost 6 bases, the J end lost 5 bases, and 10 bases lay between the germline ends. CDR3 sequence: CSAALAETQYF. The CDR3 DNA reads TGCAGTGCAGCCCTTGCGGAGACCCAGTACTTC.

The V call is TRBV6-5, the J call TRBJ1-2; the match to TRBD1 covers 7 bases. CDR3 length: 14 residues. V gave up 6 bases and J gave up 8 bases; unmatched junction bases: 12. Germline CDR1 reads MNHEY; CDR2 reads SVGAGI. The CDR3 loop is CASRPTGDGYGYTF. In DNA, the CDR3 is TGTGCCAGCAGACCCACAGGGGATGGTTACGGCTACACCTTC.

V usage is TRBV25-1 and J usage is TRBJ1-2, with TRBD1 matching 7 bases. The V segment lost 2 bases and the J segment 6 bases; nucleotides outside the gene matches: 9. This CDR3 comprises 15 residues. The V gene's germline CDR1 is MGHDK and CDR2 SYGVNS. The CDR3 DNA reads TGTGCCAGCAGTGAACGCGACAGGGTCTTTGATGGCTACACCTTC. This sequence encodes CASSERDRVFDGYTF.

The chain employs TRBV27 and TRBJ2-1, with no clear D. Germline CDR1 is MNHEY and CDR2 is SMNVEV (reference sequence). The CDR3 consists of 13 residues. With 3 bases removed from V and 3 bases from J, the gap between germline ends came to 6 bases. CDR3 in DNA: TGTGCCAGCAGTTTTGACAACTACAATGAGCAGTTCTTC. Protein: CASSFDNYNEQFF.

DNA of the CDR3: TGTGCCAGTAGTCTTTGGGGGGAGGCTAATGAAAAACTGTTTTTT. Protein: CASSLWGEANEKLFF. This sequence joins TRBV19 and TRBJ1-4; D perhaps matches TRBD1 (5 bases). Trimming stripped 5 bases from V and 3 bases from J, with 13 bases between. The CDR3 has 15 amino acids. Germline CDR1 reads LNHDA; CDR2 reads SQIVND (reference sequence).

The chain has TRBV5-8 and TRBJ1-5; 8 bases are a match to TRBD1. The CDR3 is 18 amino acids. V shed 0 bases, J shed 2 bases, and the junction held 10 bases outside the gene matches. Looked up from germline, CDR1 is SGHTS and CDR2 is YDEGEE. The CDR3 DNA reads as TGTGCCAGCAGCTTGGATTGGACAGGGAGTCTTGGCAATCAGCCCCAGCATTTT. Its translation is CASSLDWTGSLGNQPQHF.

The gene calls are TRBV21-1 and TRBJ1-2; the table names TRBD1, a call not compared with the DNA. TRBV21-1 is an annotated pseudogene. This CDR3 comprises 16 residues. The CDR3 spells CASRPGTGKANYGYTF. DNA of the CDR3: TGTGCCAGCAGACCCGGGACAGGGAAAGCTAACTATGGCTACACCTTC.

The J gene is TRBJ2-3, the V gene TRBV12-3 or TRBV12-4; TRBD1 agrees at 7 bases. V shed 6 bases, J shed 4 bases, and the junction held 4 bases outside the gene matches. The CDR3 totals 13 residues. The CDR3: CASRKGGPDTQYF. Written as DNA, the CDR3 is TGTGCCAGCAGAAAAGGGGGCCCAGATACGCAGTATTTT.

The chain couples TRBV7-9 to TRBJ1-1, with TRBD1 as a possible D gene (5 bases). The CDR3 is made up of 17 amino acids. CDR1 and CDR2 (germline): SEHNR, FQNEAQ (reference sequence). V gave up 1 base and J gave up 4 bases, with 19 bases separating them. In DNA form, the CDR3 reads TGTGCCAGCAGCTTAGTGGTGGCGGGGGACGTGAGCACTGAAGCTTTCTTT. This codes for CASSLVVAGDVSTEAFF. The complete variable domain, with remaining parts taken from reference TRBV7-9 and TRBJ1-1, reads DTGVSQNPRHKITKRGQNVTFRCDPISEHNRLYWYRQTLGQGPEFLTYFQNEAQLEKSRLLSDRFSAERPKGSFSTLEIQRTEQGDSAMYLCASSLVVAGDVSTEAFFGQGTRLTVV.

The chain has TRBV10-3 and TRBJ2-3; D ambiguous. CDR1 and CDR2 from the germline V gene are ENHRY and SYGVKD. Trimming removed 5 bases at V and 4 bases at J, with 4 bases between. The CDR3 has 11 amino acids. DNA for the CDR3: TGTGCCATCAGTTTCTCAGATACGCAGTATTTT. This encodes CAISFSDTQYF.

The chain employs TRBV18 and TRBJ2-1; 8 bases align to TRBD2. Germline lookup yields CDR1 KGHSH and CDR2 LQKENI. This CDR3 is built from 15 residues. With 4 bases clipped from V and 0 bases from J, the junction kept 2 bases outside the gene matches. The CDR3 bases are TGTGCCAGCTCACAAACTAGCGGCTCCTACAATGAGCAGTTCTTC. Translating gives CASSQTSGSYNEQFF.

The CDR3 reads CAWSGGDSGSPLHF. CDR3 coding DNA: TGTGCCTGGAGTGGGGGGGACAGTGGGTCACCCCTCCACTTT. The gene calls are TRBV30 and TRBJ1-6; 7 bases align to TRBD1. The CDR3 runs 14 residues. Unmatched junction bases numbered 7, after V lost 1 base and J lost 10 bases. Germline V CDR1 and CDR2: GTSNPN, SVGIG (reference sequence).

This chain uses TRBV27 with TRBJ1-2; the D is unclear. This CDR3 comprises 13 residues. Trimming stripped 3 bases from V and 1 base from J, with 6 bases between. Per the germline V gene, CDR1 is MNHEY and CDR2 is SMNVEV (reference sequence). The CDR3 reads CASSFRGNYGYTF. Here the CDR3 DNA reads TGTGCCAGCAGTTTTCGCGGTAACTATGGCTACACCTTC.

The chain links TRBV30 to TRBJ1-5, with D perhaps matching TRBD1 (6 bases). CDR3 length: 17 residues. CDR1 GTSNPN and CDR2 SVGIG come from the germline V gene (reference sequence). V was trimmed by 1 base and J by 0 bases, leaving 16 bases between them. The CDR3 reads CAWSGGGQFYSNQPQHF. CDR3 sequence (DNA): TGTGCCTGGAGTGGGGGGGGACAATTTTATAGCAATCAGCCCCAGCATTTT.

As DNA, the CDR3 is TGTGCCAGCAGCTCCGGGACTAGTGGGTTAGGGAATGAGCAGTTCTTC. This codes for CASSSGTSGLGNEQFF. V and J are TRBV7-3 and TRBJ2-1; TRBD2 matches 8 bases. This CDR3 region has 16 residues. Looked up from germline, CDR1 is SGHTA and CDR2 is FQGTGA. Trimming removed 4 bases from V and 7 bases from J; junction bases left unmatched: 12.

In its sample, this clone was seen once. The CDR3 coding sequence is TGCAGCGTTGCCCCTCGTCGGTCCACCTACGAGCAGTACTTC. Translated, it gives CSVAPRRSTYEQYF. The rearrangement uses TRBV29-1 and TRBJ2-7, with D hard to call. In germline, CDR1 is SQVTM, CDR2 ANQGSEA. V was clipped by 4 bases and J by 2 bases, with 15 bases between them. This CDR3 comprises 14 residues.

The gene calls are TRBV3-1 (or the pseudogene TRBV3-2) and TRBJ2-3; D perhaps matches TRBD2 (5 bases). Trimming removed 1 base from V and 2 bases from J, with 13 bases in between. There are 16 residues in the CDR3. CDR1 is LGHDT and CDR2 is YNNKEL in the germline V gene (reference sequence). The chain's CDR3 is CASSQVVSGNTDTQYF. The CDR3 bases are TGTGCCAGCAGCCAAGTAGTATCCGGGAACACAGATACGCAGTATTTT.

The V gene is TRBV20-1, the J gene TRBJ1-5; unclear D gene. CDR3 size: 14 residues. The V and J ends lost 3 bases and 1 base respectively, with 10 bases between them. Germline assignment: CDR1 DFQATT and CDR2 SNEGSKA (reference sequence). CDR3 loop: CSASSGSSNQPQHF. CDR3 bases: TGCAGTGCTAGTTCCGGGTCGAGCAATCAGCCCCAGCATTTT.

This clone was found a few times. Written as DNA, the CDR3 is TGTGCCAGCAGCTTAGGTTTGGACAGGGGGCGAACCGGGGAGCTGTTTTTT. This translates into CASSLGLDRGRTGELFF. The chain uses TRBV7-2 and TRBJ2-2; 11 nucleotides align to TRBD1. V dropped 1 base and J dropped 5; count of bases not matched to a gene: 6. The length of the CDR3 is 17 residues. Germline V CDR1 and CDR2: SGHTA, FQGNSA.

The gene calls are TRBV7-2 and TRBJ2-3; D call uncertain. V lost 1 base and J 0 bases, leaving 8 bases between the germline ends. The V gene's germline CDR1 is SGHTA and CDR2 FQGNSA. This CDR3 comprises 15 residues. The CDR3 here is CASSLVSTSTDTQYF. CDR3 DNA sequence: TGTGCCAGCAGCTTAGTTTCCACTAGCACAGATACGCAGTATTTT.

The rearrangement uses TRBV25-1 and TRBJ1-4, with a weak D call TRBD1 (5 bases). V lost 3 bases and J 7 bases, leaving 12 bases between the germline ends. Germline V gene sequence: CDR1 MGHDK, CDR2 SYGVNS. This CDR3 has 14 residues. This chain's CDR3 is CASSDGGSGEKLFF. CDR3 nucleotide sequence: TGTGCCAGCAGTGACGGGGGATCCGGTGAAAAACTGTTTTTT.

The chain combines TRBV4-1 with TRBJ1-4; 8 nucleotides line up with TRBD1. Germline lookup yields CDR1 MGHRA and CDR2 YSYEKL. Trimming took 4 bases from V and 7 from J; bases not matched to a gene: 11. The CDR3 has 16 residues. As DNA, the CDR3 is TGCGCCAGCAGCCCGGACCGGACAGGGCCAACTGAAAAACTGTTTTTT. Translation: CASSPDRTGPTEKLFF.